Listed here are 27 T cell receptor beta chains from one sample, sequenced in a study of blood T cell repertoires in COVID-19. TCRdb keeps only in-frame clones here, not all; method: immunoSEQ multiplex PCR. The sample yields about 190,000 clones, about four fifths seen once. Specimen: peripheral blood. All receptors derive from a woman in her 70s with active or convalescent COVID-19.

This chain uses TRBV7-9 with TRBJ1-1; D remains ambiguous. CDR3 size: 13 residues. Trimming stripped 5 bases from V and 3 bases from J, with 10 bases between. Germline V lookup: CDR1 SEHNR, CDR2 FQNEAQ (reference sequence). The CDR3 bases are TGTGCCAGCAGCCGGACGAGGGACACTGAAGCTTTCTTT. Protein product: CASSRTRDTEAFF.

CDR3 DNA: TGTGCCAGCAGTTTAGGCGGGGGTCCCTACGAGCAGTACTTC. It is translated as CASSLGGGPYEQYF. This rearrangement joins TRBV28 to TRBJ2-7, with 7 nucleotides matching TRBD2. CDR3 length: 14 residues. Unmatched junction bases numbered 3, after V lost 2 bases and J lost 2 bases. The germline gives CDR1 MDHEN, CDR2 SYDVKM.

This chain connects TRBV29-1 to TRBJ2-6, with D perhaps matching TRBD2 (6 bases). V was trimmed by 0 bases and J by 0 bases, leaving 12 bases between them. This CDR3 contains 17 residues. Per the germline V gene, CDR1 is SQVTM and CDR2 is ANQGSEA. CDR3 in DNA: TGCAGCGTTGAAGAGAGGGAGGTTAGCTCTGGGGCCAACGTCCTGACTTTC. Its protein product is CSVEEREVSSGANVLTF.

The CDR3 coding sequence is TGTGCCAGCTTAGAGAAGCGCTACGAGCAGTACTTC. Protein product: CASLEKRYEQYF. The chain recombines TRBV2 with TRBJ2-7; D uncertain. The CDR3 sequence is 12 residues long. The germline gives CDR1 SNHLY, CDR2 FYNNEI. V lost 8 bases and J lost 3, with 11 bases in between.

The chain recombines TRBV11-2 with TRBJ2-4; TRBD2 matches at 9 bases. Germline V gives CDR1 SGHAT, CDR2 FQNNGV. CDR3 length equals 15 residues. Trimming at V came to 2 bases and at J to 7 bases, leaving 6 bases not matched to a gene. The CDR3 DNA sequence: TGTGCCAGCAGCTTACCGGGACTAGCTGGGAACATTCAGTACTTC. Amino acids: CASSLPGLAGNIQYF.

The rearrangement uses TRBV4-2 and TRBJ2-5; TRBD1 matches at 7 bases. V shed 1 base and J 4 bases; nucleotides not matched to a gene: 3. Germline V gives CDR1 LGHNA, CDR2 YNFKEQ. This CDR3 region has 14 residues. CDR3 region: CASSQGRGRETQYF. DNA of the CDR3: TGTGCCAGCAGCCAAGGAAGGGGGCGAGAGACCCAGTACTTC.

This chain links TRBV5-6 with TRBJ1-5; 7 bases align to TRBD1. Germline-derived CDR1 and CDR2 are SGHDT and YYEEEE. Losses at the gene ends were 3 bases for V and 7 bases for J; bases not matched to a gene: 4. The CDR3 runs 13 residues. DNA of the CDR3: TGTGCCAGCAGCTCGACAGGGTTCCAGCCCCAGCATTTT. This encodes CASSSTGFQPQHF.

This clone was seen a few times. The rearrangement joins TRBV5-6 to TRBJ2-1, with TRBD1 identical over 9 bases. CDR3 length: 14 residues. The V gene end was trimmed by 3 bases and the J gene end by 5 bases; junction bases not matched to a gene: 3. Germline V gives CDR1 SGHDT, CDR2 YYEEEE. The CDR3 nucleotides are TGTGCCAGCAGCTGGGGGGACAGGGACAATGAGCAGTTCTTC. It translates to CASSWGDRDNEQFF.

The chain combines TRBV7-9 with TRBJ2-7; D unresolved. The CDR3 sequence is 13 residues long. Germline CDR1 and CDR2: SEHNR and FQNEAQ (reference sequence). Trimming stripped 5 bases from V and 3 bases from J, with 11 bases between. DNA of the CDR3: TGTGCCAGCAGCCTCAATAACAACTACGAGCAGTACTTC. It specifies CASSLNNNYEQYF.

This rearrangement joins TRBV13 to TRBJ2-5, with a weak D call TRBD2 (5 bases). This CDR3 has 15 residues. Deletions cut 5 bases from V and 5 bases from J, with 18 bases between. The germline V gene encodes CDR1 PRHDT and CDR2 FYEKMQ (reference sequence). The CDR3 spells CASSARRNLGETQYF. DNA for the CDR3: TGTGCCAGCAGCGCCCGGAGGAACCTCGGGGAGACCCAGTACTTC.

The chain links TRBV5-1 to TRBJ2-7, with TRBD2 matching 8 bases. V lost 3 bases and J lost 6; bases outside the gene matches: 11. Germline loops: CDR1 SGHRS, CDR2 YFSETQ. The CDR3 sequence is 15 residues long. The CDR3 sequence is CASSSTSGTSSEQYF. Written as DNA, the CDR3 is TGCGCCAGCAGCTCCACCTCCGGGACTAGTAGCGAGCAGTACTTC.

This clone was detected only a few times. This chain uses TRBV4-2 with TRBJ1-6; D remains unclear. Trimming took 0 bases from V and 9 from J, leaving 9 bases between them. CDR1 LGHNA and CDR2 YNFKEQ come from the germline V gene. This CDR3 contains 14 residues. CDR3 region: CASSQEIAGSPLHF. The CDR3 coding sequence is TGTGCCAGCAGCCAAGAAATCGCCGGTTCACCCCTCCACTTT.

This clone was picked up one time. The V gene is TRBV19, the J gene TRBJ1-1, with TRBD1 matching over 7 bases. Trimming at V came to 6 bases and at J to 5 bases, leaving 15 bases not matched to a gene. Germline assignment: CDR1 LNHDA and CDR2 SQIVND (reference sequence). This CDR3 comprises 16 residues. The CDR3 sequence: CASSVRTGARTTEAFF. As DNA, the CDR3 is TGTGCCAGTAGCGTTAGGACAGGCGCCCGAACAACTGAAGCTTTCTTT.

This chain uses TRBV2 with TRBJ2-1, with TRBD2 matching over 9 bases. Per germline, CDR1 SNHLY and CDR2 FYNNEI. This CDR3 contains 14 residues. J gave up 9 bases and V 5 bases, and 8 bases lay outside the gene matches. The CDR3, as DNA: TGTGCCAGCAGTCGGGCGGGAGGGCCGGGTGAGCAGTTCTTC. It specifies CASSRAGGPGEQFF.

This clone was detected once. The chain is built from TRBV3-1 (or the pseudogene TRBV3-2) and TRBJ2-7; 10 nucleotides align to TRBD2. V gave up 0 bases and J gave up 9 bases; unmatched junction bases: 8. Germline V gene lookup returns CDR1 LGHDT and CDR2 YNNKEL (reference sequence). The CDR3 contains 15 residues. The CDR3 here is CASSQDRVAGGLQYF. The CDR3 DNA is TGTGCCAGCAGCCAAGATCGGGTAGCGGGAGGCCTGCAGTACTTC.

The CDR3 region has the DNA TGTGCCAGCAGGGAGCACAGGGGTTCGGACTATGGCTACACCTTC. This translates into CASREHRGSDYGYTF. This sequence joins TRBV6-5 and TRBJ1-2, with 7 bases lining up with TRBD1. The CDR3 is 15 amino acids. The trim removed 6 bases at V and 3 bases at J, leaving 10 bases unmatched. Germline CDR1 reads MNHEY; CDR2 reads SVGAGI.

The chain joins TRBV4-1 to TRBJ1-1; D uncertain. Germline V gives CDR1 MGHRA, CDR2 YSYEKL. V was shortened by 5 bases and J by 2 bases, with 12 bases between the two germline ends. The CDR3 loop spans 14 amino acids. The CDR3 is CASSSPGYNTEAFF. The DNA of the CDR3 is TGCGCCAGCAGCTCTCCGGGTTATAACACTGAAGCTTTCTTT.

V usage is TRBV7-9 and J usage is TRBJ2-3, with D maybe TRBD2 (6 bases). Germline assignment: CDR1 SEHNR and CDR2 FQNEAQ (reference sequence). This CDR3 spans 14 amino acids. Trimming left V 6 bases short and J 8 bases short, with 18 bases between. CDR3 in amino acids: CASRRETRAGTQYF. CDR3 DNA sequence: TGTGCCAGCAGACGGGAGACTAGGGCAGGTACGCAGTATTTT.

The gene calls are TRBV6-5 and TRBJ1-1, with D uncertain. The CDR3 runs 13 residues. Germline assignment: CDR1 MNHEY and CDR2 SVGAGI. With 7 bases removed from V and 6 bases from J, the gap between germline ends came to 15 bases. CDR3 sequence: CASTLERRPEAFF. Here the CDR3 DNA reads TGTGCCAGCACCTTAGAGAGGAGGCCTGAAGCTTTCTTT.

This chain connects TRBV9 to TRBJ2-3, with a possible D match to TRBD2 (5 bases). Germline V gene data show CDR1 as SGDLS and CDR2 as YYNGEE. The CDR3 is 16 amino acids. Trimming shortened V by 0 bases and J by 4 bases, and 15 bases separated the two germline ends. CDR3 nucleotides: TGTGCCAGCAGCGTAGAGGCGGGCCCGTGGCCAGATACGCAGTATTTT. Translated: CASSVEAGPWPDTQYF. The whole variable domain, remainder taken from reference TRBV9 and TRBJ2-3, is DSGVTQTPKHLITATGQRVTLRCSPRSGDLSVYWYQQSLDQGLQFLIQYYNGEERAKGNILERFSAQQFPDLHSELNLSSLELGDSALYFCASSVEAGPWPDTQYFGPGTRLTVL.

The V call is TRBV27, the J call TRBJ2-7; 12 positions match TRBD2. The CDR3 sequence is 15 residues long. J gave up 6 bases and V 5 bases, and 8 bases lay outside the gene matches. Per the germline V gene, CDR1 is MNHEY and CDR2 is SMNVEV (reference sequence). The CDR3 protein is CASSHPTSGSSEQYF. In DNA form, the CDR3 reads TGTGCCAGCAGTCACCCGACTAGCGGGAGCTCCGAGCAGTACTTC.

This chain joins TRBV5-5 and TRBJ1-5; TRBD1 aligns across 9 bases. The CDR3 sequence is 15 residues long. Germline V gene lookup returns CDR1 SGHKS and CDR2 YYEKEE (reference sequence). J was trimmed by 4 bases and V by 3 bases; bases with no gene match: 5. This CDR3 is CASSWGTGSNQPQHF. DNA of the CDR3: TGTGCCAGCAGCTGGGGGACAGGGTCTAATCAGCCCCAGCATTTT.

The chain has TRBV18 and TRBJ2-2; 7 bases line up with TRBD2. There are 16 residues in the CDR3. V trimming: 6 bases; J trimming: 4 bases; junction bases outside the gene matches: 11. The germline gives CDR1 KGHSH, CDR2 LQKENI. The CDR3 spells CASSLTSAYITGELFF. The CDR3 coding sequence is TGTGCCAGCTCTCTTACTAGCGCGTATATCACCGGGGAGCTGTTTTTT.

The table lists this clone with a count of one. This sequence joins TRBV9 and TRBJ2-2; 11 positions match TRBD1. V shed 3 bases, J shed 6 bases, and the junction held 1 base outside the gene matches. This CDR3 spans 14 amino acids. Germline CDR1 SGDLS, CDR2 YYNGEE. The CDR3 protein is CASSEGQGAGELFF. The CDR3 DNA sequence: TGTGCCAGCAGCGAGGGACAGGGGGCCGGGGAGCTGTTTTTT.

The chain links TRBV27 to TRBJ2-7; TRBD2 matches at 11 bases. Losses at the gene ends were 6 bases for V and 5 bases for J; bases not matched to a gene: 6. The length of the CDR3 is 14 residues. CDR1 and CDR2 (germline): MNHEY, SMNVEV (reference sequence). The chain's CDR3 is CASSWTSGPHEQYF. CDR3 nucleotides: TGTGCCAGCAGCTGGACTAGCGGGCCCCACGAGCAGTACTTC.

J is TRBJ1-6 and V is TRBV2; 8 nucleotides align to TRBD1. CDR3 length equals 13 residues. Looked up from germline, CDR1 is SNHLY and CDR2 is FYNNEI. V trimming: 6 bases; J trimming: 9 bases; junction bases outside the gene matches: 4. CDR3 nucleotides: TGTGCCAGCAGGACTGGACAGGGTTCACCCCTCCACTTT. Translating gives CASRTGQGSPLHF.

The gene calls are TRBV10-1 and TRBJ2-5, with D possibly matching TRBD2 (6 bases). Germline values: CDR1 WNHNN, CDR2 SYGVQD (reference sequence). V lost 7 bases to trimming and J lost 5 bases, with 17 bases between them. The CDR3 length is 14 residues. The CDR3 nucleotides read TGCGCCAGCACCACCGGGACTCCAGTGGAGACCCAGTACTTC. Protein sequence: CASTTGTPVETQYF.